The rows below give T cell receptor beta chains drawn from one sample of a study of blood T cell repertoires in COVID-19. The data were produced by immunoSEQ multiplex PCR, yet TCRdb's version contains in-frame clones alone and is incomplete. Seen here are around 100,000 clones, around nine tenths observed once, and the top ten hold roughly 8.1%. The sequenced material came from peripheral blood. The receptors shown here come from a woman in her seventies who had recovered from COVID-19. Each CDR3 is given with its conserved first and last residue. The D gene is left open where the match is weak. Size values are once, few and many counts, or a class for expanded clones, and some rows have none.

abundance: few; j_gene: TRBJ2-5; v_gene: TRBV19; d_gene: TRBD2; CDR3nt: TGTGCCAGTAGTGCCCGCGGGGGGCGGTACCAAGAGACCCAGTACTTC; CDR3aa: CASSARGGRYQETQYF
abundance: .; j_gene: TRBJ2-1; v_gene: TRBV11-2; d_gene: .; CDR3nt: TGTGCCAGCAGCTTAGCGTCGAGCTCCTACAATGAGCAGTTCTTC; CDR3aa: CASSLASSSYNEQFF
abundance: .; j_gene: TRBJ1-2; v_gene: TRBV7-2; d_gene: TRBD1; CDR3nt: TGTGCCAGCAGCCCGCGGACAGGGGGAGGCTATGGCTACACCTTC; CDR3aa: CASSPRTGGGYGYTF
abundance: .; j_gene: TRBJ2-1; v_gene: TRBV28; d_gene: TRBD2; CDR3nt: TGTGCCAGCAGTGGGAGGGGATGGGGGGACTACAATGAGCAGTTCTTC; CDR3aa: CASSGRGWGDYNEQFF
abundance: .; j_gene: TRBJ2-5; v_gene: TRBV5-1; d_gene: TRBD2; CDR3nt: TGCGCCAGCAGCTTGGGCGGGGGAGAGACCCAGTACTTC; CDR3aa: CASSLGGGETQYF
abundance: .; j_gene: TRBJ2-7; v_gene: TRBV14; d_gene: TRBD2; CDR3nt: TGTGCCAGCAGCCAACGGGGGGGCCTACTCGCCACTAAGGGGCAGTACTTC; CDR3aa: CASSQRGGLLATKGQYF
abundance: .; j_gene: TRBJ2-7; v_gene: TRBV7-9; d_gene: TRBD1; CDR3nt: TGTGCCAGCAGCTTAACGGGACAGGGGGCATACGAGCAGTACTTC; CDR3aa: CASSLTGQGAYEQYF
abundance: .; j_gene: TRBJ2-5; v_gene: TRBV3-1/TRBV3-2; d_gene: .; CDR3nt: TGTGCCAGCAGCCGCAGGGGATCCCAAGAGACCCAGTACTTC; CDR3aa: CASSRRGSQETQYF
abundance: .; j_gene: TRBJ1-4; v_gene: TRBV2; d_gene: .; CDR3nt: TGTGCCAGCATTCAGGTAGCGGTCGGGGAAAAACTGTTTTTT; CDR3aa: CASIQVAVGEKLFF
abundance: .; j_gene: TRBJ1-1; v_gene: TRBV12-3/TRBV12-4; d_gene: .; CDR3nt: TGTGCCAGCAGTCCCATTTTGAACACTGAAGCTTTCTTT; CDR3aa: CASSPILNTEAFF
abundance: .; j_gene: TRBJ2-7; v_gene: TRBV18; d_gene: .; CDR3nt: TGTGCCAGCGGGGGCGCTCTCGGCGAGCAGTACTTC; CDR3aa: CASGGALGEQYF
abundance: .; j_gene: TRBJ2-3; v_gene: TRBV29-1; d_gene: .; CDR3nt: TGCAGCGTTGAGGGTTCAGGGGCGGGGGACACAGATACGCAGTATTTT; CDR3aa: CSVEGSGAGDTDTQYF
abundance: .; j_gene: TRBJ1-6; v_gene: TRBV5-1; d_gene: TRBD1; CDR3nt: TGCGCCAGCAGCTTGGAGGGGACAGGGCTAAGAACCTATAATTCACCCCTCCACTTT; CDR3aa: CASSLEGTGLRTYNSPLHF
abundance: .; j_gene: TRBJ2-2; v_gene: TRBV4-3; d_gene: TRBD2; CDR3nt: TGCGCCAGCAGCCAAGAACCGGGGGCGGTAGCGGGAGGGGCCGGGGAGCTGTTTTTT; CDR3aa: CASSQEPGAVAGGAGELFF
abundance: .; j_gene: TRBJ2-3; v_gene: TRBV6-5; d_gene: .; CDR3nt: TGTGCCAGCACCCAAGCTGACAAGACAGATACGCAGTATTTT; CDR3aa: CASTQADKTDTQYF
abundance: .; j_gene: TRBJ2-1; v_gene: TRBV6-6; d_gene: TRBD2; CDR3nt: TGTGCCAGCAGAGGATTTCGGACTAGCGGTTACAATGAGCAGTTCTTC; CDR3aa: CASRGFRTSGYNEQFF
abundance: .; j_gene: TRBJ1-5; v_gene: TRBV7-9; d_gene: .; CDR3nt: TGTGCCAGCAGCCTACAGGCCAATCAGCCCCAGCATTTT; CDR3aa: CASSLQANQPQHF
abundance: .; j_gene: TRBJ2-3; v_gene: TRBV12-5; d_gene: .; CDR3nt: TGTGCTAGTGTTCCTTCCGGTGAGGGTACGCAGTATTTT; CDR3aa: CASVPSGEGTQYF
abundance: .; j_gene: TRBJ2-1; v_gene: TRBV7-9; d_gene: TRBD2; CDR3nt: TGTGCCAGCAGCTTAGGAACTAGCGACACCTACAATGAGCAGTTCTTC; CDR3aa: CASSLGTSDTYNEQFF
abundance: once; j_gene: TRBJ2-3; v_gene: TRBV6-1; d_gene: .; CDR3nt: TGTGCCAGCAGTGAACTGGGACTTACCTCAGATACGCAGTATTTT; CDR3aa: CASSELGLTSDTQYF
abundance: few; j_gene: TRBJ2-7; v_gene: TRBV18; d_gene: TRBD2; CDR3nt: TGTGCCAGCTCACCAATAGCTGAAGCGGGGGCATCCTACGAGCAGTACTTC; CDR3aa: CASSPIAEAGASYEQYF
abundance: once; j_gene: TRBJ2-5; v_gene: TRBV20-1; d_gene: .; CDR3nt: TGCAGTGCTAGTCCAGGGGCTGGAGAGACCCAGTACTTC; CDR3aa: CSASPGAGETQYF
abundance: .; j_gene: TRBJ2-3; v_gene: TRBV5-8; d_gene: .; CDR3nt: TGTGCCAGCAGCCACAACAGGGCAGATACGCAGTATTTT; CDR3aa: CASSHNRADTQYF
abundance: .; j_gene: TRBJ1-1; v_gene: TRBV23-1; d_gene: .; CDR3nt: TGCGCCAGCAGTCAATCCGGGAGAACCTCCGTAAACACTGAAGCTTTCTTT; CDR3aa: CASSQSGRTSVNTEAFF
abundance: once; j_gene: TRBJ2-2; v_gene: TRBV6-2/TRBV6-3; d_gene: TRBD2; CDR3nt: TGTGCCAGCAGTTACGCCACTAGCGGAGCCACCGGGGAGCTGTTTTTT; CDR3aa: CASSYATSGATGELFF
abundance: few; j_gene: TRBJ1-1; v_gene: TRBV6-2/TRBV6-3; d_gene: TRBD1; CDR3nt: TGTGCCAGCAGTTTTCTCGGGACAGGGGGCGGACCTAACACTGAAGCTTTCTTT; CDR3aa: CASSFLGTGGGPNTEAFF
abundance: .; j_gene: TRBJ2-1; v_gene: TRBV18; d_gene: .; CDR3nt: TGTGCCAGCTCACCATGGGGGGATGAGCAGTTCTTC; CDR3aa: CASSPWGDEQFF
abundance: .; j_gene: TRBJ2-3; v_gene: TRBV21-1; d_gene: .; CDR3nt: TGTGCCAGCAGCAAAGACAGGCAGGGGCCCACAGATACGCAGTATTTT; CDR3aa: CASSKDRQGPTDTQYF
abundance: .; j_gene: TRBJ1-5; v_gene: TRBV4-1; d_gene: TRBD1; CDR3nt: TGCGCCAGCAGCCAAGGCAGGGGGCATCAGCCCCAGCATTTT; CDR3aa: CASSQGRGHQPQHF
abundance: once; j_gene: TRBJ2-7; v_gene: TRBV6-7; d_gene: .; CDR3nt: TGTGCCAGCAGTTACTCCCGCGGGGACTTGGGCGGGCGCGAGCAGTACTTC; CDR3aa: CASSYSRGDLGGREQYF
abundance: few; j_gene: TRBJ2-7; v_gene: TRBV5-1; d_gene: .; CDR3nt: TGCGCCAGCAGCCTGATCCCAGGGTCCTCCTCCTACGAGCAGTACTTC; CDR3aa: CASSLIPGSSSYEQYF
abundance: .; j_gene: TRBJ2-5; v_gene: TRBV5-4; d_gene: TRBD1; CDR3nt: TGTGCCAGCAGCTATACAGGGGCAGGAGAGACCCAGTACTTC; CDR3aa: CASSYTGAGETQYF
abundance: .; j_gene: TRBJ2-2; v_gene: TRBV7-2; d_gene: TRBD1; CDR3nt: TGTGCCAGCAGCCCCCCGAGAGGGGGCGCGGACACCGGGGAGCTGTTTTTT; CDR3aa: CASSPPRGGADTGELFF
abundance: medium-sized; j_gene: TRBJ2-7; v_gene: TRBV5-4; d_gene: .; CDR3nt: TGTGCCAGCAGCCCACAGGGTCTCGCCTACGAGCAGTACTTC; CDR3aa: CASSPQGLAYEQYF
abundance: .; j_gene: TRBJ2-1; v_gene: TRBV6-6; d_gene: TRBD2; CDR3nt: TGTGCCAGCAGTTATGGACTAGCGGGGGCCTACAATGAGCAGTTCTTC; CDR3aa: CASSYGLAGAYNEQFF
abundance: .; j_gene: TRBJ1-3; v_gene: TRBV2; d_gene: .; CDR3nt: TGTGCCAGCAGAAGGAGGGCTGGAAACACCATATATTTT; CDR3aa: CASRRRAGNTIYF
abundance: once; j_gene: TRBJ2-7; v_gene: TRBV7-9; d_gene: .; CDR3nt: TGTGCCAGCAGCTTAGCGGTGACTAGTATCGAGCAGTACTTC; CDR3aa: CASSLAVTSIEQYF
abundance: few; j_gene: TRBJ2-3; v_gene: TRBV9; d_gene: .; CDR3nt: TGTGCCAGCAGCCGTAGCACAGATACGCAGTATTTT; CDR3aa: CASSRSTDTQYF
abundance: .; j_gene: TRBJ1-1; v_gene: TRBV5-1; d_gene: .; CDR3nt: TGCGCCAGCAGCTTGACCGAGGCTGTGAACACTGAAGCTTTCTTT; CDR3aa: CASSLTEAVNTEAFF
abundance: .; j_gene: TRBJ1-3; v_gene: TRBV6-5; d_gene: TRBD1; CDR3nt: TGTGCCAGCAGTACCGGACAGGGCTCTGGAAACACCATATATTTT; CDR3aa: CASSTGQGSGNTIYF
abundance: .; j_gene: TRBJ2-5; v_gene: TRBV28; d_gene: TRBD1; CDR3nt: TGTGCCAGCAGTCTCGACAGGGGCAGGGAGACCCAGTACTTC; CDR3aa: CASSLDRGRETQYF
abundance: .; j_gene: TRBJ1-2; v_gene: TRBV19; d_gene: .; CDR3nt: TGTGCCAGTAGCCGACAGGATAACTATGGCTACACCTTC; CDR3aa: CASSRQDNYGYTF
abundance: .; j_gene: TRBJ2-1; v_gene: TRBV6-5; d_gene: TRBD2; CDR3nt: TGTGCCAGCAGTTACTCTACTAGCGGTTCGAGAAATGAGCAGTTCTTC; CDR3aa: CASSYSTSGSRNEQFF
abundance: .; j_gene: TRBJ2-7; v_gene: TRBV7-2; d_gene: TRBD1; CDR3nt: TGTGCCAGCAGCCCGACAGGGGGGAGGAACGAGCAGTACTTC; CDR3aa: CASSPTGGRNEQYF
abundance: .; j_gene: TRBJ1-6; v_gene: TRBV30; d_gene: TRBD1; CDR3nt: TGTGCCTGGAGTCGGGACAGGGGAAGCGGGGATTCACCCCTCCACTTT; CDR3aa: CAWSRDRGSGDSPLHF
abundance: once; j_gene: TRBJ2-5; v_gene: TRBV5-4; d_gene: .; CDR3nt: TGTGCCAGCAGCATCCTCCAAGAGACCCAGTACTTC; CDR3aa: CASSILQETQYF
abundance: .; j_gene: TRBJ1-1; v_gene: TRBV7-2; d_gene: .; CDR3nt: TGTGCCAGCAGCCGCGGCCGGTTGAACACTGAAGCTTTCTTT; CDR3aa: CASSRGRLNTEAFF
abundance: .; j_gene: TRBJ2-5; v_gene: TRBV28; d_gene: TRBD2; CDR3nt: TGTGCCAGCAGTTTTAGCGGGGGGGGTGAGACCCAGTACTTC; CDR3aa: CASSFSGGGETQYF
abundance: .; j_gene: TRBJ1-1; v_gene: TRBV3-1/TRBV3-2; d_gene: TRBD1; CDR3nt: TGTGCCAGCAGCCGACAGGGAAGCACTGAAGCTTTCTTT; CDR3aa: CASSRQGSTEAFF
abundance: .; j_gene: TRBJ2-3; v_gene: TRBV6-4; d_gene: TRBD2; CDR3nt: TGTGCCAGCAGCTCCGGGACTAGCGGCCTTTCAGATACGCAGTATTTT; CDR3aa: CASSSGTSGLSDTQYF
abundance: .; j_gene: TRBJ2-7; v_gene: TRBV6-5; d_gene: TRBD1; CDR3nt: TGTGCCAGCAGGGACAGGGGGCGCTGGGAGCAGTACTTC; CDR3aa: CASRDRGRWEQYF
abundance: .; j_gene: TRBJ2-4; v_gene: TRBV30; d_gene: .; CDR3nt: TGTGCCTGCCTAGTCCTAGCCAAAAACATTCAGTACTTC; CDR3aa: CACLVLAKNIQYF
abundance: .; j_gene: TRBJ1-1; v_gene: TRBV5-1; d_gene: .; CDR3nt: TGCGCCAGCAGCTTGGAACAGCACACTGAAGCTTTCTTT; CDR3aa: CASSLEQHTEAFF
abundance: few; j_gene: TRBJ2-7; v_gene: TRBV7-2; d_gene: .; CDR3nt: TGTGCCAGCAGCTTACTATCTAGCCTCCTGGGGGAGCAGTACTTC; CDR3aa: CASSLLSSLLGEQYF
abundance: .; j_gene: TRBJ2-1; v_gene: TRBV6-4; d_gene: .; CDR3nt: TGTGCCAGCAGCCAGGGCACTGAGCAGTTCTTC; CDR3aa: CASSQGTEQFF
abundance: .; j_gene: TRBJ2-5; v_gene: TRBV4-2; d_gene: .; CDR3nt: TGTGCCAGCAGCCAAGTGACAGAAAAAGAGACCCAGTACTTC; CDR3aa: CASSQVTEKETQYF
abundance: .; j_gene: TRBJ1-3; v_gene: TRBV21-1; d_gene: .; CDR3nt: TGTGCCAGCGCCAAGGGGCCTAACTCTGGAAACACCATATATTTT; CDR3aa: CASAKGPNSGNTIYF
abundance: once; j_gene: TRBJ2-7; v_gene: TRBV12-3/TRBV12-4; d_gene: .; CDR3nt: TGTGCCAGCAGTTTTGGGGGCGCCTACGAGCAGTACTTC; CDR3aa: CASSFGGAYEQYF